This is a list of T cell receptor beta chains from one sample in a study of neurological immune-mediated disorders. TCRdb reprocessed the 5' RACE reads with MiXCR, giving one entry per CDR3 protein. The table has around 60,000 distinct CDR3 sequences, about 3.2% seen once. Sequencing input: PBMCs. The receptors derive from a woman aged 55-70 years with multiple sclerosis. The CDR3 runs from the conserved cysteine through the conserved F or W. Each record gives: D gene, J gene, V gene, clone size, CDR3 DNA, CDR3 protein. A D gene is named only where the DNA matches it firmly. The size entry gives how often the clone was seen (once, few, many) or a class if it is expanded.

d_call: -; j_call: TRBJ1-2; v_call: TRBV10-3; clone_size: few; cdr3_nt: TGTGCCATCAGTGAGTTCCAGGGGCTAAGTGGCTACACCTTC; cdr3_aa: CAISEFQGLSGYTF
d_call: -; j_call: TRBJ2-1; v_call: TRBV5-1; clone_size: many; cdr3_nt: TGCGCCAGCAGCTTGGGTATTAGCGGATACAATGAGCAGTTCTTC; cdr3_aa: CASSLGISGYNEQFF
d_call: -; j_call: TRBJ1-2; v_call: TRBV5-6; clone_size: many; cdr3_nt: TGTGCCAGCAGCTTGGCCGCCAGGGCGCGTATCTATGGCTACACCTTC; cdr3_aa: CASSLAARARIYGYTF
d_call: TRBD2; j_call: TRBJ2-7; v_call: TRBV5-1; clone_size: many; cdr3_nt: TGCGCCAGCAGCTTATTGACTAGCGGGGCCCACGAGCAGTACTTC; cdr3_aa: CASSLLTSGAHEQYF
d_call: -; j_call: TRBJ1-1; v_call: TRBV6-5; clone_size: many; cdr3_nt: TGTGCCAGCACCGGCCAGGGGCGCACTGAAGCTTTCTTT; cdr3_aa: CASTGQGRTEAFF
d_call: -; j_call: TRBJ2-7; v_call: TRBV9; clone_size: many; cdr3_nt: TGTGCCAGCAGCGAAGGTCGGGGATCCTACGAGCAGTACTTC; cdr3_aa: CASSEGRGSYEQYF
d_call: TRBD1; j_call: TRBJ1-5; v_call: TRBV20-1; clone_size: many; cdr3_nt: TGCAGTGCTAGACTCCGGGACAGGATGAATAGGGTGAATCAGCCCCAGCATTTT; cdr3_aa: CSARLRDRMNRVNQPQHF
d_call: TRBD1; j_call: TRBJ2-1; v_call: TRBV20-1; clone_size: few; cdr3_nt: TGCAGCGCTAAGAATCCCGGGACAGGGTATAATGAGCAGTTCTTC; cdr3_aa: CSAKNPGTGYNEQFF
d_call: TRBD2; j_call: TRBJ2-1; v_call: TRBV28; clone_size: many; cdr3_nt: TGTGCCAGCAGTCCACGGACTAGCGGCTACTACAATGAGCAGTTCTTC; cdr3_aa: CASSPRTSGYYNEQFF
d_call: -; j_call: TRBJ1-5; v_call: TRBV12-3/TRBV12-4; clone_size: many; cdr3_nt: TGTGCCAGCAGTCTAACAGGGAGCAATCAGCCCCAGCATTTT; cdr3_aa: CASSLTGSNQPQHF
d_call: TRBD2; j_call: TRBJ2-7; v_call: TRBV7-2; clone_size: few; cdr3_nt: TGTGCCAGCAGCTTAGCGTCTAGCGGGAGTTACGAGCAGTACTTC; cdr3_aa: CASSLASSGSYEQYF
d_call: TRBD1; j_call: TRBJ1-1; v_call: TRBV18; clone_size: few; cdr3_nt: TGTGCCAGCTCACCCGGGACAGCCATGAACACTGAAGCTTTCTTT; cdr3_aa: CASSPGTAMNTEAFF
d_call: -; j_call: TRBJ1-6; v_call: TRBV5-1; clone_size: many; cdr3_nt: TGCGCCAGCAGCTTAAGGGGCGGTAGTAATTCACCCCTCCACTTT; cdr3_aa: CASSLRGGSNSPLHF
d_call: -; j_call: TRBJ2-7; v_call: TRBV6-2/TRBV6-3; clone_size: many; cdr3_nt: TGTGCCAGCAGTTACGGCCCCCTCAGCTCCTACGAGCAGTACTTC; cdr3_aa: CASSYGPLSSYEQYF
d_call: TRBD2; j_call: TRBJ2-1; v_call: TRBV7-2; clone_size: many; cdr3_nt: TGTGCCAGCAGCTTTAGTAGCGGGGGGGCTGGTGAGCAGTTCTTC; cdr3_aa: CASSFSSGGAGEQFF
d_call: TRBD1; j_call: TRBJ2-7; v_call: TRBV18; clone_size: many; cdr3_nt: TGTGCCAGCTCACCAACCGGGACAGGGCGGTTC; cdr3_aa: CASSPTGTGRF
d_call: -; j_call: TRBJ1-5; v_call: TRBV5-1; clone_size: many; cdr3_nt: TGCGCCAGCAGCTTACGGGGGGACAGCAATCAGCCCCAGCATTTT; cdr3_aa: CASSLRGDSNQPQHF
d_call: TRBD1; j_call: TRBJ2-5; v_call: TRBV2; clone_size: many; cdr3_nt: TGTGCCAGCAGCCACTTAGGGACAGGGTTCCCCCAAGAGACCCAGTACTTC; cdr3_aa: CASSHLGTGFPQETQYF
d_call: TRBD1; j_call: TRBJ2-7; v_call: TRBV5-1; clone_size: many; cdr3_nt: TGCGCCAGCAGCTTGTTGGGACAGGAAACACACTACGAGCAGTACTTC; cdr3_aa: CASSLLGQETHYEQYF
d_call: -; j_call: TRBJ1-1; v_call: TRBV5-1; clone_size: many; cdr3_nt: TGCGCCAGCAGCTTGGGGCAGAATAATGAAGCTTTCTTT; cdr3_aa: CASSLGQNNEAFF
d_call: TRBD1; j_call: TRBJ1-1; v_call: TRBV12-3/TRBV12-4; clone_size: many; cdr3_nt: TGTGCCAGCAGTTTATGGCAGGGGGCGGCTTTCTTT; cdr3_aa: CASSLWQGAAFF
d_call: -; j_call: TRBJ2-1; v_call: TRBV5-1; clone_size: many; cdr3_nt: TGCGCCAGCAGCTTACAAGTTGGTTCCTACAATGAGCAGTTCTTC; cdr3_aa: CASSLQVGSYNEQFF
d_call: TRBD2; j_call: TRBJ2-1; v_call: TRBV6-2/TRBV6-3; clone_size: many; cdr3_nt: TGTGCCAGCAGTATAGGACTAGCGGGACTTTACAATGAGCAGTTCTTC; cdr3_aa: CASSIGLAGLYNEQFF
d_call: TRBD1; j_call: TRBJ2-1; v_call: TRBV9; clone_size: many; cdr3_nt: TGTGCCAGCAGCCCGACAGGGGGAAGTTCCTACAATGAGCAGTTCTTC; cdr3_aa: CASSPTGGSSYNEQFF